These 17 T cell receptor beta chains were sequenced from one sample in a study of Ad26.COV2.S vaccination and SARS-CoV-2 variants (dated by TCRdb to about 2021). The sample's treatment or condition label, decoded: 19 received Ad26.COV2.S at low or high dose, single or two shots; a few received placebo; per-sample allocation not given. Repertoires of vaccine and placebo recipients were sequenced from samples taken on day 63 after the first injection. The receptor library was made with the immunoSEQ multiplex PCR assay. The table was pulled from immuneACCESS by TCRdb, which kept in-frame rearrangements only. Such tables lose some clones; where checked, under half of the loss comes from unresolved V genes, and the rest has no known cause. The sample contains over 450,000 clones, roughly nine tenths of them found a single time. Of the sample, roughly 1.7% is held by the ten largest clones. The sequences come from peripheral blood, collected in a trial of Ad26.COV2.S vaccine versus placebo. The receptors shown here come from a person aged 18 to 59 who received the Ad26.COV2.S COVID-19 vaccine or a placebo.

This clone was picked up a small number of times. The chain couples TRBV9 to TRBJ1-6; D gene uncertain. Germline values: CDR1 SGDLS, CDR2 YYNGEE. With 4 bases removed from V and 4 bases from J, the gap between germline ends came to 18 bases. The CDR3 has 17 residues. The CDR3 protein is CASSPSLGPAYNSPLHF. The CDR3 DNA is TGTGCCAGCAGCCCCAGTCTGGGCCCGGCTTATAATTCACCCCTCCACTTT.

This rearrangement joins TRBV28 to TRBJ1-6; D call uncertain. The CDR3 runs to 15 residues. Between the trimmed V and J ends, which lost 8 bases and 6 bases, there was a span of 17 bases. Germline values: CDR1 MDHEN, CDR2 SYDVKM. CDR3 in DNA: TGTGCCAGCGGTACTGACGGCTGGGTTAATTCACCCCTCCACTTT. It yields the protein CASGTDGWVNSPLHF.

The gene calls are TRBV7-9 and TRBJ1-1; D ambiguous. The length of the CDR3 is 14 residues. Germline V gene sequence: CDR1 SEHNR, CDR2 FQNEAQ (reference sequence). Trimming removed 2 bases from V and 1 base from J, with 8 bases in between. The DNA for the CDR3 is TGTGCCAGCAGCTTAAAGGGTGCGAACACTGAAGCTTTCTTT. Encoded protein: CASSLKGANTEAFF.

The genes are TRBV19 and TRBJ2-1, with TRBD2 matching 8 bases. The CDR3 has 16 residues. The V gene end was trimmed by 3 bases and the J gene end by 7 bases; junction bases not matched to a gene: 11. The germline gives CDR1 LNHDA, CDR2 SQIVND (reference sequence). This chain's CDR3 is CASSISSRLARNEQFF. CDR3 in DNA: TGTGCCAGTAGTATTAGCTCGAGACTAGCGAGAAATGAGCAGTTCTTC.

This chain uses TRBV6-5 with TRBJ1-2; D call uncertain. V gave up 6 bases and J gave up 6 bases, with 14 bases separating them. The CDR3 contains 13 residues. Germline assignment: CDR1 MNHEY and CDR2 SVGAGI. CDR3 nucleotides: TGTGCCAGCAGCCGTCAGCGTTGGAATGGCTACACCTTC. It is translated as CASSRQRWNGYTF.

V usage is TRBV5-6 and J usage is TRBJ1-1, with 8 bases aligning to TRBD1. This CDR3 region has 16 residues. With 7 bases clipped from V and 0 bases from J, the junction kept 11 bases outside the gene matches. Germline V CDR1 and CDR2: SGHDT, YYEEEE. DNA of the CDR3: TGTGCCAGCGGAAAACAGGGGGATCTTATGAACACTGAAGCTTTCTTT. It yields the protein CASGKQGDLMNTEAFF.

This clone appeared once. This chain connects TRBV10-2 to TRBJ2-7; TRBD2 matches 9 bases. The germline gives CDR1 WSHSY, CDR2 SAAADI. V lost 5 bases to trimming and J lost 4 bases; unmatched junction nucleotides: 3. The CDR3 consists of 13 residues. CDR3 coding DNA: TGCGCCAGCAGTCTAGCGGGGCCTTACGAGCAGTACTTC. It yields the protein CASSLAGPYEQYF.

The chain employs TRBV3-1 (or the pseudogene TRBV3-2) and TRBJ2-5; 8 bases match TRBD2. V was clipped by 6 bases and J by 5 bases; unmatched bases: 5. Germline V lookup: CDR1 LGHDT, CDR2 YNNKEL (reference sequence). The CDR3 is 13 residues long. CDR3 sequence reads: CASSTLAGETQYF. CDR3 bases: TGTGCCAGCAGTACTTTAGCGGGGGAGACCCAGTACTTC.

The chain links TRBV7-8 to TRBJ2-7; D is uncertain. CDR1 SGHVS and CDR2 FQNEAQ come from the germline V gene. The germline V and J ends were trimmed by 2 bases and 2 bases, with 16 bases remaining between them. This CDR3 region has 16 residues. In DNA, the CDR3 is TGTGCCAGCAGCTTACGGGCATCCCTGATCCCCTACGAGCAGTACTTC. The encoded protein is CASSLRASLIPYEQYF.

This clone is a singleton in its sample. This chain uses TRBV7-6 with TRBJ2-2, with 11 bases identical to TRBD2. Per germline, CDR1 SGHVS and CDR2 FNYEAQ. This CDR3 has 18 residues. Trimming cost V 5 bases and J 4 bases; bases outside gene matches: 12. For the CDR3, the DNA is TGTGCCAGCAGCCCCCGGACTAGCGGGCCGAGGAGCACCGGGGAGCTGTTTTTT. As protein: CASSPRTSGPRSTGELFF.

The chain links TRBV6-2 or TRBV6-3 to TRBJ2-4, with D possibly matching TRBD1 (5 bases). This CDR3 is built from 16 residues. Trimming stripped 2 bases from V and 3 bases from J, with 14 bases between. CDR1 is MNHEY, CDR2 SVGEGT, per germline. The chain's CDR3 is CASSYRGSNVKNIQYF. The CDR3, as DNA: TGTGCCAGCAGTTACAGGGGATCCAACGTCAAAAACATTCAGTACTTC.

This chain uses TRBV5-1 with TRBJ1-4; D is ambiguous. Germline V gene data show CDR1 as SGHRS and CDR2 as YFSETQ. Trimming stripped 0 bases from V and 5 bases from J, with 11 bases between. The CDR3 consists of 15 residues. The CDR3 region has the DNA TGCGCCAGCAGCTTGGCTCCGAGCCCAAATGAAAAACTGTTTTTT. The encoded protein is CASSLAPSPNEKLFF.

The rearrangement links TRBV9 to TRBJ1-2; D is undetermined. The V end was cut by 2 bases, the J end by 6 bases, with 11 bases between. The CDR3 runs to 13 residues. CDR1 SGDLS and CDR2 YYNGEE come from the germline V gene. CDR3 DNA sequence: TGTGCCAGCAGCGTCTGGGTGGGTGATGGCTACACCTTC. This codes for CASSVWVGDGYTF.

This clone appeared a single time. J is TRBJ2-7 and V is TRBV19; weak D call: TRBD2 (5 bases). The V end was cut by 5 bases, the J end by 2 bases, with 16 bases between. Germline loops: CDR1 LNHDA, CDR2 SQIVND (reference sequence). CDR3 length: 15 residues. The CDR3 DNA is TGTGCCAGTAGTCCCGCGAGGGTTCTTGCCTACGAGCAGTACTTC. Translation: CASSPARVLAYEQYF.

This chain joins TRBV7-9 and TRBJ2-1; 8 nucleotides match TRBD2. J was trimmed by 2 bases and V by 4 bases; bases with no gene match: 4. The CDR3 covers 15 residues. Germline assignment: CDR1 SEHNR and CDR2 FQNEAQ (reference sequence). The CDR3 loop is CASSSPGLAYNEQFF. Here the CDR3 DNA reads TGTGCCAGCAGCTCTCCGGGACTAGCCTACAATGAGCAGTTCTTC.

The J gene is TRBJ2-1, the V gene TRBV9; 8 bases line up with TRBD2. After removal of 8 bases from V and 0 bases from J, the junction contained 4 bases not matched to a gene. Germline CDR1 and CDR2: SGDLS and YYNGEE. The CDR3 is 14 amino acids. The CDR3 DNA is TGTGCCAGTAACGGGGGGGCCTCCTACAATGAGCAGTTCTTC. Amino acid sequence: CASNGGASYNEQFF.

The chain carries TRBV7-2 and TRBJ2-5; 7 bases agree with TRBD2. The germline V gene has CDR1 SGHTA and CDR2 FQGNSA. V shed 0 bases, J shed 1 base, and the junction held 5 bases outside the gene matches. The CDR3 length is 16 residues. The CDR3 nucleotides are TGTGCCAGCAGCTTAGCGGCTAGCGGTTTCCAAGAGACCCAGTACTTC. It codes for CASSLAASGFQETQYF. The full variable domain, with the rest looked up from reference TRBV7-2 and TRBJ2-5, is GAGVSQSPSNKVTEKGKDVELRCDPISGHTALYWYRQSLGQGLEFLIYFQGNSAPDKSGLPSDRFSAERTGGSVSTLTIQRTQQEDSAVYLCASSLAASGFQETQYFGPGTRLLVL.